Following are 2 T cell receptor beta chains from one sample sequenced in a study of shared clonotypes between healthy human individuals. The assay was immunoSEQ multiplex PCR, and TCRdb's table has in-frame clones only and misses some. Of over a million clones listed, around 97% are singletons. What was sequenced was naive CD4+ T cells sorted from blood. Documented subset: CD45RA+ positively selected. The receptors shown here come from a man aged 25-45 years in good health.

This chain links TRBV5-1 with TRBJ2-1; TRBD2 agrees at 11 bases. In germline, CDR1 is SGHRS, CDR2 YFSETQ. The V segment lost 4 bases and the J segment 3 bases; nucleotides outside the gene matches: 3. There are 15 residues in the CDR3. The CDR3 here is CASSATSGNYNEQFF. CDR3 bases: TGCGCCAGCAGCGCGACTAGCGGGAACTACAATGAGCAGTTCTTC.

This CDR3 reads CASTPGSTQYF. CDR3 in DNA: TGTGCCAGCACGCCGGGATCGACGCAGTATTTT. The chain carries TRBV11-2 and TRBJ2-3, with D possibly matching TRBD2 (5 bases). V lost 7 bases to trimming and J lost 9 bases, with 11 bases between them. CDR3 length: 11 residues. Germline V gene sequence: CDR1 SGHAT, CDR2 FQNNGV.